The 3 T cell receptor beta chains presented below share a single source sample, sequenced in a study of T-cell reconstitution after alpha-beta-depleted transplantation in children. Unique molecular identifiers were incorporated during preparation of the TCRbeta library. One entry per CDR3 protein, called by TCRdb with MiXCR from the PCR reads. The sample consists of about 250,000 distinct CDR3 sequences, more than 20% of them appearing once. The source material was PBMCs, mostly from graft donor cells, sampled 360 days after TCRalphabeta/CD19-depleted stem cell transplant. The receptors here all came from a female patient between 2 and 10 years old who had a stem cell transplant for congenital amegakaryocytic thrombocytopenia, so the T cells may come from the graft donor.

The chain links TRBV6-4 to TRBJ2-7, with D perhaps TRBD1 (5 bases). CDR1 is MRHNA, CDR2 SNTAGT, per germline. This CDR3 is built from 14 residues. V lost 3 bases, J lost 6 bases, and 15 bases lay in between. CDR3 bases: TGTGCCAGCAGTGAACAGCCAGGGTTGAGCGAGCAGTACTTC. Its protein product is CASSEQPGLSEQYF.

This sequence joins TRBV5-6 and TRBJ2-7; 11 bases are shared with TRBD2. The CDR3 has 14 amino acids. After removal of 3 bases from V and 3 bases from J, the junction contained 2 bases not matched to a gene. In germline, CDR1 is SGHDT, CDR2 YYEEEE. The CDR3 bases are TGTGCCAGCAGCTCGGGACTAGCGGACTACGAGCAGTACTTC. Translated: CASSSGLADYEQYF.

This clonotype was detected only a few times. V is TRBV5-1 and J is TRBJ1-2; 9 nucleotides match TRBD1. The V gene's germline CDR1 is SGHRS and CDR2 YFSETQ. This CDR3 is built from 15 residues. J gave up 5 bases and V 4 bases, and 9 bases lay outside the gene matches. CDR3 region: CASSQTQGAEYGYTF. The CDR3 DNA reads as TGCGCCAGCAGCCAAACACAGGGGGCAGAGTATGGCTACACCTTC.